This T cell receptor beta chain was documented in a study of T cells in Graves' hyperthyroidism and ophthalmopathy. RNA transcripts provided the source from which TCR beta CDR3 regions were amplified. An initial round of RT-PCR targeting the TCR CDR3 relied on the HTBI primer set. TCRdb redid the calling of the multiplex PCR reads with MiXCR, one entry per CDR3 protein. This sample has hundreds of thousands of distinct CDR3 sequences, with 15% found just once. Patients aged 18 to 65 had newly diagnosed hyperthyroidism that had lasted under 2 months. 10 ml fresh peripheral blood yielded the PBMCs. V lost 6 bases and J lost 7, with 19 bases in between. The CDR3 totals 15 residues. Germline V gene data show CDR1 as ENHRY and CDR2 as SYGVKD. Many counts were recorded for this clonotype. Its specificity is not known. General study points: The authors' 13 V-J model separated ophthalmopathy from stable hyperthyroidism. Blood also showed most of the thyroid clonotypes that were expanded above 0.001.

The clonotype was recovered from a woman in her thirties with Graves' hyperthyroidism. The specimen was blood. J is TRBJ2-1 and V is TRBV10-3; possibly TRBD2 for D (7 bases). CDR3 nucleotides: TGTGCCATCAGCCCAGGGGAGGGAGGGAGGAATGAGCAGTTCTTC. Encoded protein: CAISPGEGGRNEQFF.